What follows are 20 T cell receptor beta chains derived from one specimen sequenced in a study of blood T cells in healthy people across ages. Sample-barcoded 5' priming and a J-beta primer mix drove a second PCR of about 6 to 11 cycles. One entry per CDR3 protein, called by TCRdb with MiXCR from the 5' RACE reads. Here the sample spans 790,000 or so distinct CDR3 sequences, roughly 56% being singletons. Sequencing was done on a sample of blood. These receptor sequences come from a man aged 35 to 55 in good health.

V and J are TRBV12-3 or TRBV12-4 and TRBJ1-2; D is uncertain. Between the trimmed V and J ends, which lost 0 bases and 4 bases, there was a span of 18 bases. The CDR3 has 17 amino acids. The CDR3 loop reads CASSLATGHGRPYGYTF. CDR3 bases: TGTGCCAGCAGTTTAGCGACTGGTCATGGACGGCCCTATGGCTACACCTTC.

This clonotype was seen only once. CDR3 bases: TGTGCCAGCAGCGGCGGACTAGTAGATACGCAGTATTTT. Translation: CASSGGLVDTQYF. V is TRBV9 and J is TRBJ2-3, with 7 positions matching TRBD2. Germline CDR1 SGDLS, CDR2 YYNGEE. Trimming at V came to 3 bases and at J to 5 bases, leaving 3 bases not matched to a gene. The CDR3 is made up of 13 amino acids.

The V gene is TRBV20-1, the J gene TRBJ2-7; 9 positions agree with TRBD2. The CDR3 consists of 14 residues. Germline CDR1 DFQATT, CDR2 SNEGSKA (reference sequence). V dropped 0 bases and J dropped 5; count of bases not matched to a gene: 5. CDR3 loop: CSARDQASGNEQYF. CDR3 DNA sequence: TGCAGTGCTAGAGACCAGGCTAGCGGGAACGAGCAGTACTTC.

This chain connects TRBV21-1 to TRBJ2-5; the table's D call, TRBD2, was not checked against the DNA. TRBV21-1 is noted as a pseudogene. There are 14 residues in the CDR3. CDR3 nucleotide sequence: TGTGCCAGCAGCAAGCTAGCGGGACAAGAGACCCAGTACTTC. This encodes CASSKLAGQETQYF.

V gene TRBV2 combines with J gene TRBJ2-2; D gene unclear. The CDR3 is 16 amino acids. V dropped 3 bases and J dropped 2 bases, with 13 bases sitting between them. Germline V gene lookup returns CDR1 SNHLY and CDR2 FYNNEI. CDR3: CASSEGNRANTGELFF. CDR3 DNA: TGTGCCAGCAGTGAGGGGAATAGGGCAAACACCGGGGAGCTGTTTTTT.

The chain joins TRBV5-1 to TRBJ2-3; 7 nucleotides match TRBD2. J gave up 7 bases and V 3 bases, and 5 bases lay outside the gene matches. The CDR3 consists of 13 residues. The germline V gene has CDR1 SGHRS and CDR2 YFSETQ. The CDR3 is CASSWGLRNTQYF. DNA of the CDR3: TGCGCCAGCAGCTGGGGACTAAGGAATACGCAGTATTTT.

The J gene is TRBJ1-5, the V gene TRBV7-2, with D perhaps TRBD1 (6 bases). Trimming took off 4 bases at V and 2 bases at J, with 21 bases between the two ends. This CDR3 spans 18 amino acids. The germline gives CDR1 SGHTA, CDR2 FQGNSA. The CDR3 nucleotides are TGTGCCAGCAGCTCGGGAAGACAGGAATTTTTTCGCAATCAGCCCCAGCATTTT. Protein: CASSSGRQEFFRNQPQHF.

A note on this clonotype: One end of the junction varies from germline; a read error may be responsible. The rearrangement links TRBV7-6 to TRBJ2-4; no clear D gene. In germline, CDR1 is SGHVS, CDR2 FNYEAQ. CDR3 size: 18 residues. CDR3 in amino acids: CASSPFVGTNIAKNIRYF. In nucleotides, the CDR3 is TGTGCCAGCAGCCCGTTTGTAGGTACCAATATAGCCAAAAACATTCGGTACTTC.

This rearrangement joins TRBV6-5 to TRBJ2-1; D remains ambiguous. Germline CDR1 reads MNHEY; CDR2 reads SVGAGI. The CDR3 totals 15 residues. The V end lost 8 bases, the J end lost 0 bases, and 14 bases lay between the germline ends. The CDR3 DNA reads TGTGCCAGCCGAGTTCTTTCTGCCTCCTACAATGAGCAGTTCTTC. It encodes CASRVLSASYNEQFF.

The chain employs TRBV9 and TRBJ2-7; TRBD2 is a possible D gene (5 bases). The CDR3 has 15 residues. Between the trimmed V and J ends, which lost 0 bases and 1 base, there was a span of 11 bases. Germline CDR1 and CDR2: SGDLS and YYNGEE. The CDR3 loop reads CASSVATGMSYEQYF. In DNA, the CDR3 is TGTGCCAGCAGCGTAGCGACGGGAATGTCCTACGAGCAGTACTTC. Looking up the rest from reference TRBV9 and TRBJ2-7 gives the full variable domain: DSGVTQTPKHLITATGQRVTLRCSPRSGDLSVYWYQQSLDQGLQFLIQYYNGEERAKGNILERFSAQQFPDLHSELNLSSLELGDSALYFCASSVATGMSYEQYFGPGTRLTVT.

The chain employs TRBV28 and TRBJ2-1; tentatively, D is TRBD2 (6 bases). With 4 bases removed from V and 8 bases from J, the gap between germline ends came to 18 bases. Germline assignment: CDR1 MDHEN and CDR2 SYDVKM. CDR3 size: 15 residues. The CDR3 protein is CASSSRGSSVDEQFF. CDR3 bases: TGTGCCAGCAGTTCCCGGGGGTCCAGTGTCGATGAGCAGTTCTTC.

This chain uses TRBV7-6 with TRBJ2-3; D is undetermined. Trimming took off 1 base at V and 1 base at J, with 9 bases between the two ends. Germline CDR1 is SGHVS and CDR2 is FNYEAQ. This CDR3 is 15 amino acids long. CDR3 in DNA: TGTGCCAGCAGCTTAGGGTTTGGGGGCACAGATACGCAGTATTTT. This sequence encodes CASSLGFGGTDTQYF.

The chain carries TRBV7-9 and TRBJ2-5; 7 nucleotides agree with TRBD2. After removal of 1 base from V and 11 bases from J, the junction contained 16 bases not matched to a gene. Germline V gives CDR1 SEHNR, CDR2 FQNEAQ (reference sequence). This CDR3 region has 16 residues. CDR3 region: CASSLGSTSRANEQYF. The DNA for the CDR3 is TGTGCCAGCAGCTTAGGTTCGACTAGCCGGGCAAATGAGCAGTACTTC.

The CDR3 spells CSARDGQGLGEQYF. CDR3 sequence (DNA): TGCAGTGCTAGAGATGGACAGGGGTTAGGCGAGCAGTACTTC. The chain joins TRBV20-1 to TRBJ2-7; 9 bases align to TRBD1. Germline CDR1 and CDR2: DFQATT and SNEGSKA (reference sequence). The CDR3 totals 14 residues. V shed 0 bases, J shed 6 bases, and the junction held 6 bases outside the gene matches.

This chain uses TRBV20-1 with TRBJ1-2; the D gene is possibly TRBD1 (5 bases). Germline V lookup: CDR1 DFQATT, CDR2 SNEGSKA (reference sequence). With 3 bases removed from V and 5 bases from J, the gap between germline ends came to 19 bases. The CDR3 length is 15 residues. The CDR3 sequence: CSARSPSGGEYGYTF. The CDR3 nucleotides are TGCAGTGCTAGGTCCCCTTCCGGGGGGGAATATGGCTACACCTTC.

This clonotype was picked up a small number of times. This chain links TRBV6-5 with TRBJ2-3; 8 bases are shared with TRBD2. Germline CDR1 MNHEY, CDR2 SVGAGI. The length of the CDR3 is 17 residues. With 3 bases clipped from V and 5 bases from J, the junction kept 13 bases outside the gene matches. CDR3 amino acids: CASSYSWGAGAGDTQYF. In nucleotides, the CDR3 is TGTGCCAGCAGTTATTCGTGGGGAGCGGGAGCGGGAGATACGCAGTATTTT.

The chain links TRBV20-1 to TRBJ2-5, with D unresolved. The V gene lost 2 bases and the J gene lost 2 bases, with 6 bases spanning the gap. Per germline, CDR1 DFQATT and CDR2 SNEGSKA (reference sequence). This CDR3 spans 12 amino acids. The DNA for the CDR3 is TGCAGTGCTAGAACACCACAAGAGACCCAGTACTTC. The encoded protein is CSARTPQETQYF.

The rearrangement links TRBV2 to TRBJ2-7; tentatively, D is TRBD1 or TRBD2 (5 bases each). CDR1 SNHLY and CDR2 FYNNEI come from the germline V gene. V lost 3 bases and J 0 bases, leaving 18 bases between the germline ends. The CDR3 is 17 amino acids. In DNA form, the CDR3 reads TGTGCCAGCAGTGACCCGGGACGGGTCGCAAGCTCCTACGAGCAGTACTTC. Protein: CASSDPGRVASSYEQYF.

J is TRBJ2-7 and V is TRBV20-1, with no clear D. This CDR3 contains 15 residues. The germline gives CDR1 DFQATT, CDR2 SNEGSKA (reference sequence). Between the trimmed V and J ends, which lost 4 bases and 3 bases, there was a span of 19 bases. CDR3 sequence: CSAIPGRSLYYEQYF. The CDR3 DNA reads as TGCAGTGCTATCCCCGGGCGGTCGTTATACTACGAGCAGTACTTC.

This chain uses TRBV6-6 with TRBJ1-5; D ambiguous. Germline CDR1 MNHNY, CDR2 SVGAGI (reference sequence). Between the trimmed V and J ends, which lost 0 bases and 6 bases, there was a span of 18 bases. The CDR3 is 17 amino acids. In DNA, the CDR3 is TGTGCCAGCAGTTACTCGCCCCCATTATCTATGGGTCAGCCCCAGCATTTT. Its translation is CASSYSPPLSMGQPQHF.